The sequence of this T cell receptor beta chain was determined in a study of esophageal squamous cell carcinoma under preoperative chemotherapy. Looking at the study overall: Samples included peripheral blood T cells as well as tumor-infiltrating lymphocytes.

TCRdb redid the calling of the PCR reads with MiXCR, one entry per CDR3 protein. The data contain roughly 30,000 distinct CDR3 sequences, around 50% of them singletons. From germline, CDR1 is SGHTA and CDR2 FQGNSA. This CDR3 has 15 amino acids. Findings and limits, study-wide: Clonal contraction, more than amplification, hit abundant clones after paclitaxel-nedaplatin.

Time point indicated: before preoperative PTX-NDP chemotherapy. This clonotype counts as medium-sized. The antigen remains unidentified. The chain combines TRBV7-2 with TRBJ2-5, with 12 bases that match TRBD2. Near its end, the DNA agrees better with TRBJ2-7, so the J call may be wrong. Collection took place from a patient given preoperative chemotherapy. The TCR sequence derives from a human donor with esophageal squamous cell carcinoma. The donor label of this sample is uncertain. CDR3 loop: CASSLGTSGINEQYF. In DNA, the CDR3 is TGTGCCAGCAGCTTAGGGACTAGCGGGATCAACGAGCAGTACTTC.